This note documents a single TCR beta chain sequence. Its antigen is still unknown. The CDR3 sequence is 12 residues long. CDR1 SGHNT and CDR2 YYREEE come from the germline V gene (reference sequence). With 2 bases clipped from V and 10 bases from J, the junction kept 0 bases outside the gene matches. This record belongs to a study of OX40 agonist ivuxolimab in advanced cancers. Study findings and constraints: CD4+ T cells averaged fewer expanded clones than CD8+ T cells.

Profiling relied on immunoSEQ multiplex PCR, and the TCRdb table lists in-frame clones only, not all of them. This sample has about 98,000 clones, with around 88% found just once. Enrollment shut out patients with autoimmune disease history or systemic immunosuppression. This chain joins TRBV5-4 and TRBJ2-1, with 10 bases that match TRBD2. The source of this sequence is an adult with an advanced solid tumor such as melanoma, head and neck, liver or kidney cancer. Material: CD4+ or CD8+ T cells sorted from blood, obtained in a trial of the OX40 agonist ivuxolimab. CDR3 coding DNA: TGTGCCAGCAGCTTTAGCGGGGGGGAGCAGTTCTTC. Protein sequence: CASSFSGGEQFF.